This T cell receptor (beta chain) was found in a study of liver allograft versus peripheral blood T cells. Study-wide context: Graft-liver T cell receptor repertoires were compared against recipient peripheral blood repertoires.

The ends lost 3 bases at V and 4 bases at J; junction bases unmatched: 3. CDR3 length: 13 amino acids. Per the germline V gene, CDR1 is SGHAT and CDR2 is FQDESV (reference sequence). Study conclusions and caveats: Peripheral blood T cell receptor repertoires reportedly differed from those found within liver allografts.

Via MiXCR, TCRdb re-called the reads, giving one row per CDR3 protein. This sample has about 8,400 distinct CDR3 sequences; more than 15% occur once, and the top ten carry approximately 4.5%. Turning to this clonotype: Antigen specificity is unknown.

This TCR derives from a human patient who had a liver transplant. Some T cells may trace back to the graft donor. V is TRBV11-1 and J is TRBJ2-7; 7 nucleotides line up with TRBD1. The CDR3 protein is CASSLSGGYEQYF. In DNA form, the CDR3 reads TGTGCCAGCAGCTTGTCAGGGGGTTACGAGCAGTACTTC. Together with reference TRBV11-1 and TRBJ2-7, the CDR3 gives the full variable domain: EAEVAQSPRYKITEKSQAVAFWCDPISGHATLYWYRQILGQGPELLVQFQDESVVDDSQLPKDRFSAERLKGVDSTLKIQPAELGDSAMYLCASSLSGGYEQYFGPGTRLTVT.